Each of the 32 T cell receptor beta chains below was sequenced from the same sample in a study of blood T cell repertoires in COVID-19 (dated by TCRdb to between 2020 and 2021). Library preparation employed the immunoSEQ multiplex PCR assay. The clones in this table, taken by TCRdb from immuneACCESS, are in-frame only. Not every clone is retained; where verified, under half of the shortfall comes from an unresolved V gene, and the cause of the rest is unknown. The sample data list roughly 290,000 clones, and roughly 85% of these were observed just once. The biggest ten clones account for more than 3.5% of the sample. Sequenced input: PBMCs or T cells enriched from blood (not recorded which). The receptors derive from a woman aged 25 to 39 who had recovered from COVID-19.

The chain couples TRBV29-1 to TRBJ1-1; D gene ambiguous. The ends were cut back, 4 bases at V and 5 bases at J, with 14 bases in the middle. Germline V CDR1 and CDR2: SQVTM, ANQGSEA. There are 13 residues in the CDR3. The CDR3 is CSVGAGLWTEAFF. The CDR3 DNA is TGCAGCGTTGGAGCCGGGTTGTGGACTGAAGCTTTCTTT.

The V and J genes are TRBV28 and TRBJ1-1; perhaps TRBD1 as D (6 bases). V lost 2 bases, J lost 4 bases, and 11 bases lay in between. Germline V gene lookup returns CDR1 MDHEN and CDR2 SYDVKM. The CDR3 has 14 residues. The CDR3 protein is CASSLTGLSTEAFF. CDR3 DNA: TGTGCCAGCAGTTTAACAGGGCTATCCACTGAAGCTTTCTTT.

This clone was counted a single time. The gene calls are TRBV5-1 and TRBJ2-2, with 7 bases identical to TRBD2. V lost 0 bases, J lost 2 bases, and 1 base stayed unmatched. CDR3 length: 15 residues. CDR1 and CDR2 from the germline V gene are SGHRS and YFSETQ. CDR3: CASSLGGGNTGELFF. CDR3 coding DNA: TGCGCCAGCAGCTTGGGCGGGGGAAACACCGGGGAGCTGTTTTTT.

The chain combines TRBV7-3 with TRBJ2-3, with 7 bases aligning to TRBD2. V was pared by 4 bases and J by 2 bases, with 9 bases of the junction left unmatched. Germline V gene sequence: CDR1 SGHTA, CDR2 FQGTGA. This CDR3 has 16 amino acids. Here the CDR3 DNA reads TGTGCCAGCAGCTCCCGGGGAGCGGGGACCACAGATACGCAGTATTTT. Translating gives CASSSRGAGTTDTQYF. The variable domain in full, with the rest retrieved from reference TRBV7-3 and TRBJ2-3, is GAGVSQTPSNKVTEKGKYVELRCDPISGHTALYWYRQSLGQGPEFLIYFQGTGAADDSGLPNDRFFAVRPEGSVSTLKIQRTERGDSAVYLCASSSRGAGTTDTQYFGPGTRLTVL.

The rearrangement joins TRBV5-1 to TRBJ1-1; 8 nucleotides line up with TRBD1. Germline values: CDR1 SGHRS, CDR2 YFSETQ. Trimming removed 4 bases from V and 5 bases from J; junction bases left unmatched: 10. The CDR3 covers 15 residues. Here the CDR3 DNA reads TGCGCCAGCAGCATTTTAGGGACAGGCGGGACTGAAGCTTTCTTT. Translating it yields CASSILGTGGTEAFF.

The chain is built from TRBV7-9 and TRBJ1-1; 7 bases line up with TRBD1. V lost 8 bases to trimming and J lost 1 base; unmatched junction nucleotides: 13. This CDR3 comprises 16 residues. CDR1 and CDR2 from the germline V gene are SEHNR and FQNEAQ (reference sequence). CDR3 sequence reads: CASRPLRQGWNTEAFF. CDR3 nucleotides: TGTGCCAGCCGTCCTCTGAGACAGGGCTGGAACACTGAAGCTTTCTTT.

The chain employs TRBV6-5 and TRBJ2-3; 13 positions match TRBD2. CDR1 MNHEY and CDR2 SVGAGI come from the germline V gene. This CDR3 spans 16 amino acids. After removal of 2 bases from V and 6 bases from J, the junction contained 5 bases not matched to a gene. The CDR3: CASSYDTSGGADTQYF. The CDR3, as DNA: TGTGCCAGCAGTTACGATACTAGCGGGGGGGCGGATACGCAGTATTTT.

The chain couples TRBV18 to TRBJ1-1; no reliable D call. CDR1 KGHSH and CDR2 LQKENI come from the germline V gene. Trimming took 4 bases from V and 7 from J, leaving 7 bases between them. The CDR3 length is 11 residues. This CDR3 is CASSLPGEAFF. The DNA of the CDR3 is TGTGCCAGCTCACTCCCCGGTGAAGCTTTCTTT.

The chain recombines TRBV19 with TRBJ2-7; 7 bases are shared with TRBD1. Looked up from germline, CDR1 is LNHDA and CDR2 is SQIVND (reference sequence). This CDR3 contains 12 residues. V gave up 10 bases and J gave up 2 bases; unmatched junction bases: 5. The CDR3, as DNA: TGTGCCACCCGACAGGGAGCCTACGAGCAGTACTTC. The encoded protein is CATRQGAYEQYF. The variable domain in full, completed from reference TRBV19 and TRBJ2-7, reads DGGITQSPKYLFRKEGQNVTLSCEQNLNHDAMYWYRQDPGQGLRLIYYSQIVNDFQKGDIAEGYSVSREKKESFPLTVTSAQKNPTAFYLCATRQGAYEQYFGPGTRLTVT.

V gene TRBV4-1 combines with J gene TRBJ1-1; D gene ambiguous. CDR3 length equals 15 residues. The V end was cut by 1 base, the J end by 12 bases, with 21 bases between. CDR1 and CDR2 from the germline V gene are MGHRA and YSYEKL. CDR3 nucleotides: TGCGCCAGCAGCCAAGTTGAGGGAAACAGCGCCCGAACTTTCTTT. It is translated as CASSQVEGNSARTFF.

The chain is built from TRBV6-5 and TRBJ2-7, with D hard to call. Trimming took off 7 bases at V and 2 bases at J, with 18 bases between the two ends. The length of the CDR3 is 15 residues. Germline V gene lookup returns CDR1 MNHEY and CDR2 SVGAGI. The DNA for the CDR3 is TGTGCCAGCACCCCCGAATTGGCAGGTACCTACGAGCAGTACTTC. Protein sequence: CASTPELAGTYEQYF.

The rearrangement uses TRBV30 and TRBJ2-7; D is perhaps TRBD1 (6 bases). Germline values: CDR1 GTSNPN, CDR2 SVGIG (reference sequence). The CDR3 contains 13 residues. The germline V and J ends were trimmed by 1 base and 6 bases, with 13 bases remaining between them. DNA of the CDR3: TGTGCCTGGAGTGCCGCGACAGGAAGCGAGCAGTACTTC. This gives the protein CAWSAATGSEQYF.

The chain combines TRBV28 with TRBJ1-4, with TRBD1 matching 8 bases. V lost 8 bases, J lost 6 bases, and 11 bases stayed unmatched. Looked up from germline, CDR1 is MDHEN and CDR2 is SYDVKM. This CDR3 has 15 residues. The CDR3, as DNA: TGTGCCAGCTCTCCTTCGGGACAGGCGGATGAAAAACTGTTTTTT. Translating it yields CASSPSGQADEKLFF.

The V gene is TRBV12-3 or TRBV12-4, the J gene TRBJ1-2; possible D gene TRBD1, 5 bases. The V end lost 10 bases, the J end lost 5 bases, and 17 bases lay between the germline ends. The CDR3 covers 13 residues. The CDR3 sequence is CAILQVGSYGYTF. In DNA form, the CDR3 reads TGTGCCATCCTACAGGTGGGTAGTTATGGCTACACCTTC.

The chain recombines TRBV14 with TRBJ2-2, with a weak D call TRBD1 (6 bases). This CDR3 spans 16 amino acids. Germline-derived CDR1 and CDR2 are SGHDN and FVKESK. Trimming stripped 1 base from V and 3 bases from J, with 12 bases between. This CDR3 reads CASSQGEDRDTGELFF. CDR3 DNA: TGTGCCAGCAGCCAAGGAGAGGACAGAGACACCGGGGAGCTGTTTTTT.

This rearrangement joins TRBV7-2 to TRBJ2-1; possible D gene TRBD1, 5 bases. The CDR3 is 17 residues long. Germline V CDR1 and CDR2: SGHTA, FQGNSA. V was clipped by 4 bases and J by 4 bases, with 20 bases between them. CDR3: CASSSTPRDRAYNEQFF. The CDR3 DNA reads as TGTGCCAGCAGCTCCACCCCCCGAGACAGAGCGTACAATGAGCAGTTCTTC.

This chain links TRBV28 with TRBJ1-1; TRBD1 aligns across 11 bases. V dropped 5 bases and J dropped 4; count of bases not matched to a gene: 9. This CDR3 has 16 amino acids. The germline CDR1 and CDR2 sequences are MDHEN and SYDVKM. The CDR3: CASSALGQGGVTEAFF. The CDR3 DNA reads as TGTGCCAGCAGTGCCTTGGGACAGGGGGGTGTCACTGAAGCTTTCTTT.

This clone has only one observation. The chain uses TRBV4-2 and TRBJ1-3; the D is unclear. The CDR3 totals 14 residues. Germline CDR1 and CDR2: LGHNA and YNFKEQ. The germline V and J ends were trimmed by 1 base and 8 bases, with 12 bases remaining between them. The CDR3 DNA is TGTGCCAGCAGCCAAGGAAGCCCCGTCGACACCATATATTTT. This translates into CASSQGSPVDTIYF.

The gene calls are TRBV9 and TRBJ2-5, with 11 nucleotides matching TRBD2. After removal of 3 bases from V and 4 bases from J, the junction contained 11 bases not matched to a gene. The CDR3 is made up of 17 amino acids. Germline CDR1 reads SGDLS; CDR2 reads YYNGEE. The CDR3, as DNA: TGTGCCAGCAGCGGAGGGTTAGCGGGAGGGCCCCTAGAGACCCAGTACTTC. Its protein product is CASSGGLAGGPLETQYF.

V is TRBV9 and J is TRBJ2-2, with D maybe TRBD2 (5 bases). Germline loops: CDR1 SGDLS, CDR2 YYNGEE. There are 14 residues in the CDR3. The V and J ends lost 4 bases and 8 bases respectively, with 15 bases between them. CDR3 DNA: TGTGCCAGCAGCCCTCGTGAGGGTCGGGGGGAGCTGTTTTTT. Translating gives CASSPREGRGELFF.

This chain connects TRBV28 to TRBJ1-3, with a weak D call TRBD1 (6 bases). Germline CDR1 and CDR2: MDHEN and SYDVKM. V was shortened by 6 bases and J by 0 bases, with 12 bases between the two germline ends. The length of the CDR3 is 15 residues. The CDR3: CASRDHRDSGNTIYF. CDR3 nucleotides: TGTGCCAGCAGAGATCACAGGGACTCTGGAAACACCATATATTTT.

The chain is built from TRBV5-1 and TRBJ1-1, with 9 bases lining up with TRBD1. The CDR3 length is 14 residues. With V trimmed by 4 bases and J by 5 bases, 6 bases remained unmatched. Germline V lookup: CDR1 SGHRS, CDR2 YFSETQ. The CDR3 spells CASSVHRGRTEAFF. CDR3 in DNA: TGCGCCAGCAGCGTCCACAGGGGGCGGACTGAAGCTTTCTTT. The full variable domain, rest sourced from reference TRBV5-1 and TRBJ1-1, is KAGVTQTPRYLIKTRGQQVTLSCSPISGHRSVSWYQQTPGQGLQFLFEYFSETQRNKGNFPGRFSGRQFSNSRSEMNVSTLELGDSALYLCASSVHRGRTEAFFGQGTRLTVV.

The chain joins TRBV28 to TRBJ1-2; 7 bases map to TRBD1. The CDR3 covers 15 residues. The germline V gene has CDR1 MDHEN and CDR2 SYDVKM. V was pared by 5 bases and J by 9 bases, with 15 bases of the junction left unmatched. CDR3 sequence reads: CASSPHRGGGGSYTF. CDR3 sequence (DNA): TGTGCCAGCAGTCCACACAGGGGTGGGGGTGGTAGCTACACCTTC.

The chain couples TRBV28 to TRBJ2-7; tentatively, D is TRBD1 (6 bases). V was shortened by 5 bases and J by 3 bases, with 11 bases between the two germline ends. Germline V lookup: CDR1 MDHEN, CDR2 SYDVKM. The CDR3 runs 13 residues. Here the CDR3 DNA reads TGTGCCAGCAGTCTGACAGGTCTCTACGAGCAGTACTTC. It specifies CASSLTGLYEQYF.

The chain employs TRBV27 and TRBJ2-1; no reliable D call. CDR3 length: 15 residues. Trimming took 6 bases from V and 0 from J, leaving 12 bases between them. Per germline, CDR1 MNHEY and CDR2 SMNVEV (reference sequence). CDR3 bases: TGTGCCAGCAGCGCCCCCTACAGCTCCTACAATGAGCAGTTCTTC. Translation gives CASSAPYSSYNEQFF.

The chain is built from TRBV27 and TRBJ1-5; D remains unclear. CDR3 length: 14 residues. Trimming cost V 4 bases and J 4 bases, with 11 bases left between them. Per germline, CDR1 MNHEY and CDR2 SMNVEV (reference sequence). For the CDR3, the DNA is TGTGCCAGCAGTTCCGCACGAGGGAATCAGCCCCAGCATTTT. Translation: CASSSARGNQPQHF.

As to this clone: Its ends do not fully match the called genes, so a read error is possible. The chain combines TRBV18 with TRBJ1-4; D is undetermined. The CDR3 sequence is 14 residues long. Per the germline V gene, CDR1 is KGHSH and CDR2 is LQKENI. CDR3 sequence (DNA): TGTGCCAGCTCGCCACTCCTATCTAATGAAAAACTGTTTTTT. Translating gives CASSPLLSNEKLFF.

V and J are TRBV15 and TRBJ2-5, with D perhaps matching TRBD1 (5 bases). CDR1 is LNHNV, CDR2 YYDKDF, per germline (reference sequence). The V end lost 4 bases, the J end lost 4 bases, and 13 bases lay between the germline ends. This CDR3 is 14 amino acids long. The CDR3 DNA sequence: TGTGCCACCAGCATCAGATACCAGGGAGAGACCCAGTACTTC. Encoded protein: CATSIRYQGETQYF.

The chain couples TRBV28 to TRBJ2-3; D possibly corresponds to TRBD2 (6 bases). Trimming shortened V by 8 bases and J by 0 bases, and 9 bases separated the two germline ends. This CDR3 contains 13 residues. In germline, CDR1 is MDHEN, CDR2 SYDVKM. This CDR3 is CASGTASTDTQYF. The DNA of the CDR3 is TGTGCCAGCGGGACTGCTAGCACAGATACGCAGTATTTT.

The V gene is TRBV12-3 or TRBV12-4, the J gene TRBJ1-2; D uncertain. V was trimmed by 5 bases and J by 4 bases, leaving 11 bases between them. This CDR3 contains 13 residues. The CDR3 nucleotides are TGTGCCAGCAGTCTTGGCCGGGTCTATGGCTACACCTTC. Translation gives CASSLGRVYGYTF.

The chain joins TRBV5-1 to TRBJ2-4; TRBD2 might be the D (6 bases). There are 16 residues in the CDR3. Trimming stripped 0 bases from V and 2 bases from J, with 12 bases between. Germline CDR1 is SGHRS and CDR2 is YFSETQ. CDR3 loop: CASSLGAGTSKNIQYF. In DNA form, the CDR3 reads TGCGCCAGCAGCTTGGGTGCTGGGACTTCCAAAAACATTCAGTACTTC.

Regarding this clone: The sample contains more than one DNA sequence encoding this CDR3. The J gene is TRBJ2-3, the V gene TRBV6-4; a possible D gene is TRBD1 (6 bases). This CDR3 spans 14 amino acids. Deletions cut 4 bases from V and 1 base from J, with 9 bases between. The V gene's germline CDR1 is MRHNA and CDR2 SNTAGT. CDR3 residues: CASSVAGGTDTQYF. In DNA, the CDR3 is TGTGCCAGCAGTGTAGCAGGGGGCACAGATACGCAGTATTTT.